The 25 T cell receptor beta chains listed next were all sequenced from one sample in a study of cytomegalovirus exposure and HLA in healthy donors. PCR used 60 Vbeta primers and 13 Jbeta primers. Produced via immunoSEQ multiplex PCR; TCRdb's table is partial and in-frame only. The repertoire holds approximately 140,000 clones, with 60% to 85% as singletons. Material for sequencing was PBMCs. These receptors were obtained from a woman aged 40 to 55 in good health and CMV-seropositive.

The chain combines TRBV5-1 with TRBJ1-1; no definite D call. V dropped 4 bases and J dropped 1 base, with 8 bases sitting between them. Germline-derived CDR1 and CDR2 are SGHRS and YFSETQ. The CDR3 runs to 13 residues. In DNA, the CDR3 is TGCGCCAGCAGCGCCGGGGAGAACACTGAAGCTTTCTTT. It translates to CASSAGENTEAFF.

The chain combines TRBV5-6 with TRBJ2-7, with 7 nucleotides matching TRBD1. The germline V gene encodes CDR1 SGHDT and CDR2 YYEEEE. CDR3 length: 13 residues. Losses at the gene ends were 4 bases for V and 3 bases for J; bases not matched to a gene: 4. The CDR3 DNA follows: TGTGCCAGCAGCCTAAGGGACAGCTACGAGCAGTACTTC. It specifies CASSLRDSYEQYF.

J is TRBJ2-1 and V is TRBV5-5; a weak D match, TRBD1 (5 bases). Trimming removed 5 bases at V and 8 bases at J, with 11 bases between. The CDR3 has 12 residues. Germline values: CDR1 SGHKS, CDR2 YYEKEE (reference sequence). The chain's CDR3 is CASRLSRDEQFF. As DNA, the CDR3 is TGTGCCAGCAGACTGAGCAGGGATGAGCAGTTCTTC.

CDR3 DNA: TGTGCCAGCAGCTTAGGGCGGGTGAACACAGATACGCAGTATTTT. Its protein product is CASSLGRVNTDTQYF. J is TRBJ2-3 and V is TRBV7-6; a possible D gene is TRBD2 (5 bases). The CDR3 runs to 15 residues. CDR1 and CDR2 from the germline V gene are SGHVS and FNYEAQ. Trimming stripped 1 base from V and 2 bases from J, with 10 bases between.

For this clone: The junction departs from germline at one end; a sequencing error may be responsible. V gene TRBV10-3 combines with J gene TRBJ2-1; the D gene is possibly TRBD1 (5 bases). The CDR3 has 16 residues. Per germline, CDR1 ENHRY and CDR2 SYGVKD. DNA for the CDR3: TGTGCCACCAGTTCGTCGAGTGCGGACATGTCCTGGGAGCAGTTCTTC. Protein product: CATSSSSADMSWEQFF.

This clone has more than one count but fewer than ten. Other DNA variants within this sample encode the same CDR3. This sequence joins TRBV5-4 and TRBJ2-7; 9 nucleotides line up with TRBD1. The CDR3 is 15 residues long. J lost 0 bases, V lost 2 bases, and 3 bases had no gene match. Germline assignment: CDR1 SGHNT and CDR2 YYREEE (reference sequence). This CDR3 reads CASSLDRGSSYEQYF. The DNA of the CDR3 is TGTGCCAGCAGCTTAGACAGGGGGAGCTCCTACGAGCAGTACTTC.

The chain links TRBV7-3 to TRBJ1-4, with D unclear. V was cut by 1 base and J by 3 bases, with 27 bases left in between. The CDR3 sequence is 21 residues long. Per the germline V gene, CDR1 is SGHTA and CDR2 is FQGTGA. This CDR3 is CASSLMADPVDGFPANEKLFF. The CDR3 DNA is TGTGCCAGCAGCTTAATGGCGGATCCGGTAGACGGATTCCCAGCTAATGAAAAACTGTTTTTT.

For the CDR3, the DNA is TGTGCCAGCTCACCCGGGACAGGGAACACTGAAGCTTTCTTT. Translating it yields CASSPGTGNTEAFF. The chain carries TRBV18 and TRBJ1-1, with 8 bases identical to TRBD1. Trimming removed 3 bases from V and 1 base from J; junction bases left unmatched: 1. This CDR3 spans 14 amino acids. Germline-derived CDR1 and CDR2 are KGHSH and LQKENI. The full variable domain, in which reference TRBV18 and TRBJ1-1 provide the parts outside the CDR3, is NAGVMQNPRHLVRRRGQEARLRCSPMKGHSHVYWYRQLPEEGLKFMVYLQKENIIDESGMPKERFSAEFPKEGPSILRIQQVVRGDSAAYFCASSPGTGNTEAFFGQGTRLTVV.

The CDR3 loop is CASSSGTASSGNTIYF. The CDR3 nucleotides read TGCGCCAGCAGCTCCGGGACAGCAAGCTCTGGAAACACCATATATTTT. The chain uses TRBV5-1 and TRBJ1-3; 7 bases map to TRBD1. V shed 3 bases and J 0 bases; nucleotides not matched to a gene: 6. The CDR3 length is 16 residues. The germline V gene has CDR1 SGHRS and CDR2 YFSETQ.

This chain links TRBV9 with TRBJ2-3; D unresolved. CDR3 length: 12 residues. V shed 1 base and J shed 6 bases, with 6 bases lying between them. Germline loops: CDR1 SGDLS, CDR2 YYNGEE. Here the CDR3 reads CASSVLEDTQYF. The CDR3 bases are TGTGCCAGCAGCGTACTTGAGGATACGCAGTATTTT.

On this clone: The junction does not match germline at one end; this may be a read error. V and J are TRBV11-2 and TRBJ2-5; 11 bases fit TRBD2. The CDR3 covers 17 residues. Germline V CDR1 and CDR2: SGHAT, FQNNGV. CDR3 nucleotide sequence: TGTGCCAGCAGCTTAGAATTAGCGGGGGGGCTCCAAGCGACCCAGTACTTC. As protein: CASSLELAGGLQATQYF.

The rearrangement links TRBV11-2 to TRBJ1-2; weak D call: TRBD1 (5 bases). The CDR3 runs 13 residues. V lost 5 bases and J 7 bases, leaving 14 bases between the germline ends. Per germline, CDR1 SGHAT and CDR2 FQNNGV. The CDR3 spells CASSPPGVPGYTF. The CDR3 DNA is TGTGCCAGCAGCCCACCGGGGGTCCCTGGCTACACCTTC.

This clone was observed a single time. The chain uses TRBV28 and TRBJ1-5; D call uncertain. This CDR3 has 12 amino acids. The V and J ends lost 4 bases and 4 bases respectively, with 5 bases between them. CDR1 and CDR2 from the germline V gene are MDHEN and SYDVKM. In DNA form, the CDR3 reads TGTGCCAGCAGTTCGACTAATCAGCCCCAGCATTTT. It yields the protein CASSSTNQPQHF.

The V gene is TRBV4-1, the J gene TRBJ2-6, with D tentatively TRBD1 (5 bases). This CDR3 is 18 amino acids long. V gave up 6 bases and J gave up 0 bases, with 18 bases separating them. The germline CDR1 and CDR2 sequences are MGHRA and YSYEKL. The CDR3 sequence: CASRPADGASSGANVLTF. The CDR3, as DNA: TGCGCCAGCAGACCAGCTGATGGGGCCAGCTCTGGGGCCAACGTCCTGACTTTC.

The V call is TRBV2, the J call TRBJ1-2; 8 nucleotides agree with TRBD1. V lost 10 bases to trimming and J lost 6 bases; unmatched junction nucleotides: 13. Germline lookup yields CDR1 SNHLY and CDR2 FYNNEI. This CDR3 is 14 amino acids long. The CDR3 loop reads CATQGAVEKDGYTF. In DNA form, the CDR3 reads TGTGCCACCCAGGGGGCTGTCGAGAAGGATGGCTACACCTTC. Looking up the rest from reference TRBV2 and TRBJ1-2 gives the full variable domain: EPEVTQTPSHQVTQMGQEVILRCVPISNHLYFYWYRQILGQKVEFLVSFYNNEISEKSEIFDDQFSVERPDGSNFTLKIRSTKLEDSAMYFCATQGAVEKDGYTFGSGTRLTVV.

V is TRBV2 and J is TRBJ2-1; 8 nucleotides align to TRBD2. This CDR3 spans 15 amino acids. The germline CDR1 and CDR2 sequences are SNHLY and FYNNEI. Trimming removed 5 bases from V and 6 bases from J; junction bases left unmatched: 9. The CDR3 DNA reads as TGTGCCAGCAGTTTACCCGGGACTAGGCGCAATGAGCAGTTCTTC. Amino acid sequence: CASSLPGTRRNEQFF.

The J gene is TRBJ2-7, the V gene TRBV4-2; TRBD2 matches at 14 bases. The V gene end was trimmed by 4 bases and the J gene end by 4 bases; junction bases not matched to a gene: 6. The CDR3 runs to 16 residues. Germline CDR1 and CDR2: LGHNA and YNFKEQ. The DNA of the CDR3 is TGTGCCAGCAGCCCCACGGGACTAGCGGGGGTATACGAGCAGTACTTC. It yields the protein CASSPTGLAGVYEQYF.

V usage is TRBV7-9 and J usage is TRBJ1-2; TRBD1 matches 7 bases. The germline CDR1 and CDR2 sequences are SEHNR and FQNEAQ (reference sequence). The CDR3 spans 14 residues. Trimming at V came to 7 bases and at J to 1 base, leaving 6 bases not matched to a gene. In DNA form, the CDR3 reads TGTGCCAGCACCCTGGGACAGAGTAACTATGGCTACACCTTC. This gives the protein CASTLGQSNYGYTF.

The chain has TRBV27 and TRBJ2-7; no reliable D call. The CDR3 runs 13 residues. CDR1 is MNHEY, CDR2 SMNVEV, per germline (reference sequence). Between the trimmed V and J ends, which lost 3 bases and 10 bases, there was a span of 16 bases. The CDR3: CASSFNLGTFQYF. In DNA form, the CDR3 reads TGTGCCAGCAGTTTTAATCTAGGCACCTTTCAGTACTTC.

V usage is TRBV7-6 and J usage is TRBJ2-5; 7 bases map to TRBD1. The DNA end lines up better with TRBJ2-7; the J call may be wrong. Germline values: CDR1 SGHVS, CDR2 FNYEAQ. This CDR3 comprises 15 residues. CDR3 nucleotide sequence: TGTGCCAGCAGCTTAGCGAACAGGGGTCCCTACGAGCAGTACTTC. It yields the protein CASSLANRGPYEQYF.

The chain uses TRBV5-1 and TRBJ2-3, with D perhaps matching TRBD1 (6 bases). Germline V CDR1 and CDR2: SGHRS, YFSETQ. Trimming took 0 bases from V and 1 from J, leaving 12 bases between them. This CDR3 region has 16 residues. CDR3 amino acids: CASSLDGAGGTDTQYF. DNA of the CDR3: TGCGCCAGCAGCTTGGATGGGGCAGGGGGCACAGATACGCAGTATTTT.

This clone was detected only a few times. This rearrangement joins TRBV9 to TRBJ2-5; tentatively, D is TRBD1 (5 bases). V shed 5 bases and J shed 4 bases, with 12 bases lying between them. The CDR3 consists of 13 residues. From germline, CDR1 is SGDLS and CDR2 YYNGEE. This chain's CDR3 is CASRTENSETQYF. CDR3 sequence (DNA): TGTGCCAGCAGGACAGAGAATTCAGAGACCCAGTACTTC.

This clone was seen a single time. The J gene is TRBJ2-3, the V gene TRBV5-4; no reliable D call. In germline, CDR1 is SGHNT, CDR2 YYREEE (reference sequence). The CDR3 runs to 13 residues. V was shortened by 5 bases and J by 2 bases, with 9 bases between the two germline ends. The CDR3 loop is CASRQDFTDTQYF. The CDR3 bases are TGTGCCAGCAGGCAAGACTTCACAGATACGCAGTATTTT.

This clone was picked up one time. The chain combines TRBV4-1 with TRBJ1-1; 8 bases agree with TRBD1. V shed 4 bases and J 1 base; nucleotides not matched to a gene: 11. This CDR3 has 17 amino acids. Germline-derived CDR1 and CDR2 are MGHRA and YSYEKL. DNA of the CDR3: TGCGCCAGCAGCCGACGAGACACGGGACAGGCGAACACTGAAGCTTTCTTT. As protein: CASSRRDTGQANTEAFF.

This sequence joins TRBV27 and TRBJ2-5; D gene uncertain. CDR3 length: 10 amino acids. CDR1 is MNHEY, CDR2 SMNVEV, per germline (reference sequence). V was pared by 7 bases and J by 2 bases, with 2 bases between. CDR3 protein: CASTQETQYF. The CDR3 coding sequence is TGTGCCAGCACACAAGAGACCCAGTACTTC.